This is a list of T cell receptor beta chains from one sample in a study of beta chain features in type 1 diabetes. Data came from immunoSEQ multiplex PCR; TCRdb stores just in-frame clones and leaves some out. Among about 900,000 clones listed, roughly a sixth were seen once. The sequencing input was naive CD4+ T cells from blood. The receptors here all came from a woman in her late teens or twenties in good health. Each CDR3 is given with its conserved first and last residue.

v_gene: TRBV11-2
CDR3aa: CASSPRNRDRRPYEQYF

v_gene: TRBV6-5
CDR3aa: CASSYSQGGNTIYF

v_gene: TRBV11-2
CDR3aa: CASSLVPWIEGGIQYF

v_gene: TRBV13
CDR3aa: CASSLMSGGRSYEQYF

v_gene: TRBV4-1
CDR3aa: CASSHVYQRSNEQFF

v_gene: TRBV29-1
CDR3aa: CSVGGLYGGELFF

v_gene: TRBV4-3
CDR3aa: CASSQGTGGNSGANVLTF

v_gene: TRBV10-3
CDR3aa: CAISESYSTSTDTQYF

v_gene: TRBV11-3
CDR3aa: CASSLVQTGELFF

v_gene: TRBV27
CDR3aa: CASSFRRGQDTGELFF

v_gene: TRBV7-3
CDR3aa: CASAISGEWNEQFF

v_gene: TRBV28
CDR3aa: CASSSFGIQGTYEQYF

v_gene: TRBV5-1
CDR3aa: CASSLALAGTYEQYF

v_gene: TRBV9
CDR3aa: CASSVSRGRGNEKLFF

v_gene: TRBV29-1
CDR3aa: CSVEGPLKQRQFF

v_gene: TRBV20-1
CDR3aa: CSASDAETQYF

v_gene: TRBV18
CDR3aa: CASSPEGSRETQYF

v_gene: TRBV9
CDR3aa: CASSVGGVAGGETQYF

v_gene: TRBV9
CDR3aa: CASSSTGGMGEQFF

v_gene: TRBV5-6
CDR3aa: CASSPADRGWVTEAFF

v_gene: TRBV5-8
CDR3aa: CASSPKRGSYNEQFF

v_gene: TRBV5-4
CDR3aa: CASSSPSRDRRTVGQYF

v_gene: TRBV19
CDR3aa: CASSKPPSADYNEQFF

v_gene: TRBV5-4
CDR3aa: CASSLVQEADTQYF

v_gene: TRBV28
CDR3aa: CASSAADRGGETQYF

v_gene: TRBV2
CDR3aa: CASSTGGGKLFF

v_gene: TRBV29-1
CDR3aa: CSVRRSSYEQYF